This T cell receptor beta chain originates from a study of control samples from healthy donors and cancer patients. V shed 5 bases and J shed 3 bases, with 14 bases lying between them. Germline CDR1 is PRHDT and CDR2 is FYEKMQ (reference sequence). CDR3 size: 14 residues. TCRdb's copy holds only in-frame clones and misses some; the assay was immunoSEQ multiplex PCR. The repertoire holds under 200,000 clones, with 85% to 95% as singletons. The clonotype was recovered from a woman aged 60 to 75 in good health. The rearrangement uses TRBV13 and TRBJ2-7; weak D call: TRBD1 (5 bases). Sequencing was done on a sample of blood. CDR3 bases: TGTGCCAGCAGCCTGGGCGACAGTCTCTACGAGCAGTACTTC. Protein product: CASSLGDSLYEQYF.